This TCR beta chain was sequenced for a study of T cells and Merkel cell carcinoma outcomes. Study-level points and caveats: Repertoire plus T-cell density reportedly predicted Merkel cell carcinoma outcomes.

Libraries were prepared by immunoSEQ multiplex PCR; TCRdb keeps only in-frame clonotypes and omits some of them. The data show fewer than 20,000 clones, with about 89% seen just once and 7.9% held by the top ten. The length of the CDR3 is 14 residues. Trimming took 5 bases from V and 6 from J; bases not matched to a gene: 6. Germline V CDR1 and CDR2: SGHAT, FQDESV (reference sequence). In regard to this clone: Its antigen is unidentified.

This sequence originates from a human donor with Merkel cell carcinoma. The chain combines TRBV11-1 with TRBJ2-7; 11 bases map to TRBD1. Sequenced material: tumor tissue from Merkel cell carcinoma. CDR3 DNA: TGTGCCAGCAGCCCCGGGACAGGGGGTGGCGAGCAGTACTTC. Translated, it gives CASSPGTGGGEQYF. The full variable domain, rest sourced from reference TRBV11-1 and TRBJ2-7, is EAEVAQSPRYKITEKSQAVAFWCDPISGHATLYWYRQILGQGPELLVQFQDESVVDDSQLPKDRFSAERLKGVDSTLKIQPAELGDSAMYLCASSPGTGGGEQYFGPGTRLTVT.